The clone carrying this TCR beta chain was recorded many times. RNA transcripts were the template for amplifying TCR beta CDR3 regions. The HTBI primer set drove a first-round RT-PCR of the TCR CDR3. TCRdb re-derived calls from the multiplex PCR reads in MiXCR, one entry per CDR3 protein. In the table there are about 700,000 distinct CDR3 sequences, less than 15% of which are singletons. The sample belongs to a study of T cells in Graves' hyperthyroidism and ophthalmopathy. This CDR3 is 14 amino acids long. Germline CDR1 and CDR2: LGHNA and YSLEER. V was shortened by 1 base and J by 6 bases, with 12 bases between the two germline ends.

This receptor was identified in a woman aged 18-29 years with Graves' hyperthyroidism. The source material was blood. The chain combines TRBV4-3 with TRBJ1-1, with D possibly TRBD1 on 5 matching bases. The CDR3 DNA sequence: TGCGCCAGCAGCCAAGGAGGGGCTCTCGCTGAAGCTTTCTTT. It specifies CASSQGGALAEAFF.